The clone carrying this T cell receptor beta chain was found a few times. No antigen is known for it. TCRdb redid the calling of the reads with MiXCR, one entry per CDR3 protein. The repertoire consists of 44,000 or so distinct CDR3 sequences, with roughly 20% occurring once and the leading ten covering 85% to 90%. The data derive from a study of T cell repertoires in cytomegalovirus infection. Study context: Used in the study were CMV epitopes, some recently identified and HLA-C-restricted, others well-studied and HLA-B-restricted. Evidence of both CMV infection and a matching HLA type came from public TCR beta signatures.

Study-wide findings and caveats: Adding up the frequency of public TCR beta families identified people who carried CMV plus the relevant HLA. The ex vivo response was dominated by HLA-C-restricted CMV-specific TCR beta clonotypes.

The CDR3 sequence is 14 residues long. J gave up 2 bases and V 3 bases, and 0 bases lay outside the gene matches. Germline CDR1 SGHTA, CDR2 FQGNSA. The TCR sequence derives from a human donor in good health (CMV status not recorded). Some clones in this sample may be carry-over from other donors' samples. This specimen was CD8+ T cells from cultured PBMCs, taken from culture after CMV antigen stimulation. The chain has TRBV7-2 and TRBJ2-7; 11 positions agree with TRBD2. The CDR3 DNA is TGTGCCAGCAGCTTGACTAGCGGGACCTACGAGCAGTACTTC. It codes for CASSLTSGTYEQYF.